A selection of T cell receptor beta chains follows, all from one sample in a study of shared clonotypes between healthy human individuals. The assay was immunoSEQ multiplex PCR, and TCRdb's table has in-frame clones only and misses some. The profile covers around 550,000 clones, with around 96% appearing a single time and 0.06% taken by the ten largest. Sequenced material: naive CD4+ T cells sorted from blood. These receptor sequences come from a young woman in good health. CDR3s include the opening cysteine and the closing phenylalanine or tryptophan. The D gene is left open where the match is weak. Clone size is not always given. Where it is, it says once, few, many or a class for expanded clones.

TRBD2	TRBV28	TRBJ2-2	once	CASMGGSYTGELFF	TGTGCCAGCATGGGCGGGAGCTACACCGGGGAGCTGTTTTTT
TRBD2	TRBV28	TRBJ2-7	NA	CASSLYPPLLAGEKGSYEQYF	TGTGCCAGCAGTTTATACCCCCCCCTACTAGCGGGCGAAAAGGGATCCTACGAGCAGTACTTC
TRBD1	TRBV5-6	TRBJ1-3	NA	CASSLTGGSGNTIYF	TGTGCCAGCAGCTTGACAGGGGGGTCTGGAAACACCATATATTTT
NA	TRBV5-4	TRBJ2-1	NA	CASGFEWNNEQFF	TGTGCGAGTGGGTTCGAGTGGAACAATGAGCAGTTCTTC
TRBD2	TRBV5-1	TRBJ2-7	NA	CASSLGGTSGSGEQYF	TGCGCCAGCAGCTTGGGCGGGACTAGCGGGAGCGGCGAGCAGTACTTC
TRBD2	TRBV6-6	TRBJ2-5	once	CASSPQVGGETQYF	TGTGCCAGCAGCCCCCAGGTGGGAGGGGAGACCCAGTACTTC
NA	TRBV7-8	TRBJ2-1	NA	CASSLQEQFF	TGTGCCAGCAGCCTACAAGAGCAGTTCTTC
NA	TRBV7-9	TRBJ1-1	NA	CASSPYTGGDRTEAFF	TGTGCCAGCAGCCCCTATACGGGGGGCGATAGGACTGAAGCTTTCTTT
TRBD1	TRBV9	TRBJ1-5	NA	CASRGDRNQPQHF	TGTGCCAGCAGGGGGGACAGGAATCAGCCCCAGCATTTT
NA	TRBV5-1	TRBJ2-7	NA	CASSFSGAYEQYF	TGCGCCAGCAGCTTCTCAGGGGCCTACGAGCAGTACTTC
TRBD1	TRBV19	TRBJ2-7	NA	CASSIPGQGAQYF	TGTGCCAGTAGTATCCCGGGACAGGGGGCGCAGTACTTC
NA	TRBV19	TRBJ2-5	NA	CASAQVPETQYF	TGTGCCAGTGCTCAGGTCCCAGAGACCCAGTACTTC
TRBD2	TRBV28	TRBJ2-7	NA	CASSFPRGGSDEQYF	TGTGCCAGCAGTTTCCCCCGGGGGGGGAGCGACGAGCAGTACTTC
TRBD2	TRBV18	TRBJ2-2	NA	CASSPNSGRFAGELFF	TGTGCCAGCTCACCAAATAGCGGGAGATTCGCCGGGGAGCTGTTTTTT
TRBD1	TRBV19	TRBJ1-1	NA	CASMNGQGALDTEAFF	TGTGCCAGTATGAACGGACAGGGGGCGTTGGACACTGAAGCTTTCTTT
NA	TRBV29-1	TRBJ1-4	NA	CSVEIGISPVGGLFF	TGCAGCGTTGAAATCGGAATATCCCCGGTCGGCGGACTGTTTTTT
NA	TRBV10-3	TRBJ1-1	NA	CAISEVQADTEAFF	TGTGCCATCAGTGAGGTACAGGCGGACACTGAAGCTTTCTTT
TRBD1	TRBV7-9	TRBJ1-4	NA	CASSLLRTGGSEKLFF	TGTGCCAGCAGCTTACTAAGGACAGGGGGGTCTGAAAAACTGTTTTTT
NA	TRBV4-1	TRBJ2-5	NA	CASSQDQMRGRETQYF	TGCGCCAGCAGCCAAGATCAAATGCGGGGCAGGGAGACCCAGTACTTC
NA	TRBV11-3	TRBJ2-7	NA	CASSPGVYEQYF	TGTGCCAGCAGCCCGGGGGTCTACGAGCAGTACTTC
NA	TRBV7-2	TRBJ2-1	NA	CASSLGGIRPQFF	TGTGCCAGCAGCTTAGGGGGGATACGCCCTCAGTTCTTC
TRBD1	TRBV18	TRBJ1-1	once	CASSLWTGGAGMNTEAFF	TGTGCCAGCTCACTATGGACAGGCGGCGCTGGAATGAACACTGAAGCTTTCTTT
TRBD1	TRBV4-1	TRBJ1-1	NA	CASSHISGQGETEAFF	TGCGCCAGCAGCCACATATCGGGACAGGGAGAAACTGAAGCTTTCTTT
NA	TRBV18	TRBJ1-4	NA	CASSHDATNEKLFF	TGTGCCAGCTCTCATGACGCAACTAATGAAAAACTGTTTTTT
NA	TRBV6-1	TRBJ2-2	NA	CASSEALGGFTGELFF	TGTGCCAGCAGTGAAGCTTTGGGGGGTTTTACCGGGGAGCTGTTTTTT
NA	TRBV7-6	TRBJ2-4	NA	CASSFEPTGAKNIQYF	TGTGCCAGCAGCTTCGAACCAACCGGGGCCAAAAACATTCAGTACTTC
TRBD1	TRBV5-1	TRBJ2-1	NA	CASSLGQGAYNEQFF	TGCGCCAGCAGCTTGGGGCAGGGGGCCTACAATGAGCAGTTCTTC
NA	TRBV6-6	TRBJ2-1	NA	CASTGRSSYNEQFF	TGTGCCAGCACGGGACGGAGCTCCTACAATGAGCAGTTCTTC
NA	TRBV6-5	TRBJ1-2	NA	CASSSRTNYGYTF	TGTGCCAGCAGTTCACGGACTAACTATGGCTACACCTTC
NA	TRBV11-2	TRBJ2-7	NA	CASSPRETGSYEQYF	TGTGCCAGCAGCCCCCGTGAGACAGGTAGTTACGAGCAGTACTTC
NA	TRBV2	TRBJ2-5	NA	CASSTDRKETQYF	TGTGCCAGCAGTACGGACAGAAAAGAGACCCAGTACTTC
NA	TRBV19	TRBJ2-2	NA	CASQSLGGYTGELFF	TGTGCCTCCCAGAGTCTCGGGGGATACACCGGGGAGCTGTTTTTT